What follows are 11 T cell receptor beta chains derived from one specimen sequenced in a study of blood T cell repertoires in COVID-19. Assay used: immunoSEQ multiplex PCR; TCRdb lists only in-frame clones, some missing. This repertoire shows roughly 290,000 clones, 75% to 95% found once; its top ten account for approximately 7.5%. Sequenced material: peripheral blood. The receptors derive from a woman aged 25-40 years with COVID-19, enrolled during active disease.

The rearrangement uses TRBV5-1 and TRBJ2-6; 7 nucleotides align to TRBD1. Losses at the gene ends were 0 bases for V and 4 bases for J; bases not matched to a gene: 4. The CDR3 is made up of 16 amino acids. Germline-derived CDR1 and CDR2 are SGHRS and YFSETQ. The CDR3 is CASSLGQGPGANVLTF. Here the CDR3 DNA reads TGCGCCAGCAGCTTGGGACAGGGTCCAGGGGCCAACGTCCTGACTTTC.

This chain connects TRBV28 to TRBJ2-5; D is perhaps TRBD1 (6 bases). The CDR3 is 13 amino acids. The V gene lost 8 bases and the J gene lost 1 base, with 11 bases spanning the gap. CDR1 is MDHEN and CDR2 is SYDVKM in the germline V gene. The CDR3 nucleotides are TGTGCCAGCGCTACAGGGTCCCAAGAGACCCAGTACTTC. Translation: CASATGSQETQYF.

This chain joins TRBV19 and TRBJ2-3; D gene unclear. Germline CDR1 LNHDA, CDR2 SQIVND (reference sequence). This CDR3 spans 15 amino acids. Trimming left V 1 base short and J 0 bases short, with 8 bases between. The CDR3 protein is CASSIVLTSTDTQYF. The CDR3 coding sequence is TGTGCCAGTAGTATAGTCCTGACAAGCACAGATACGCAGTATTTT.

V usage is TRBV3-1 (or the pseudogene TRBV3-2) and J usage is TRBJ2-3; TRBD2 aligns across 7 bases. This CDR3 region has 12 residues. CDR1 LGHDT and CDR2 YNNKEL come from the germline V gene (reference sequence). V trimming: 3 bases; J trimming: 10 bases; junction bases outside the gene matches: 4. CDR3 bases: TGTGCCAGCAGCCAGGGCGGGAGTCCGCAGTATTTT. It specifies CASSQGGSPQYF.

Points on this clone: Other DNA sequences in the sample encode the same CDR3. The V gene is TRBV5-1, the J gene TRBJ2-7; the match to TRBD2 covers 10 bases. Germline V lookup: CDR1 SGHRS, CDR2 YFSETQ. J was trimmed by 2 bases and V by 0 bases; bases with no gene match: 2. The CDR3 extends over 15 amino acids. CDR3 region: CASSLDTSGTYEQYF. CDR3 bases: TGCGCCAGCAGCTTGGATACTAGCGGGACCTACGAGCAGTACTTC. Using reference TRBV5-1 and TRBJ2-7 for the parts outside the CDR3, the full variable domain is KAGVTQTPRYLIKTRGQQVTLSCSPISGHRSVSWYQQTPGQGLQFLFEYFSETQRNKGNFPGRFSGRQFSNSRSEMNVSTLELGDSALYLCASSLDTSGTYEQYFGPGTRLTVT.

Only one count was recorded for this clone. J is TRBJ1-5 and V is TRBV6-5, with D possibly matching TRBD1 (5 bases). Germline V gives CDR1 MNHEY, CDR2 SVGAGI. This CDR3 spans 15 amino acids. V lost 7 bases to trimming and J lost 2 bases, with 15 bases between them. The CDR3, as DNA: TGTGCCAGCAACAAAGGGGCCATGGGCAATCAGCCCCAGCATTTT. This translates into CASNKGAMGNQPQHF.

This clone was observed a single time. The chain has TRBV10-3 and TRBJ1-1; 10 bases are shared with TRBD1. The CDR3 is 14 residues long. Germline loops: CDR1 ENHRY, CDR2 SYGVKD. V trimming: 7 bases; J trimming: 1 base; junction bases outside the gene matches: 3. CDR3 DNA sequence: TGTGCCATCAATAGACAGGGGGCGAACACTGAAGCTTTCTTT. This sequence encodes CAINRQGANTEAFF.

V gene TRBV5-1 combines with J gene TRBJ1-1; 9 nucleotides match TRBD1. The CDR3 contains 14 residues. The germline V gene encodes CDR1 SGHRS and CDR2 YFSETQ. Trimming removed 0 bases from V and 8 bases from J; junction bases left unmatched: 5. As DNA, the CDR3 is TGCGCCAGCAGCTTGGATCTGGGACAGGGAGAAGCTTTCTTT. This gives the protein CASSLDLGQGEAFF.

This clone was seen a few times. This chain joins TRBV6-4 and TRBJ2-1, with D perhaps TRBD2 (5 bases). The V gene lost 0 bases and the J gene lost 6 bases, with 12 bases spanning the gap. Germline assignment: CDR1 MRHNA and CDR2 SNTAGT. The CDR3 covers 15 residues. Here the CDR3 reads CASSDSEGSGNEQFF. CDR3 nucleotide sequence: TGTGCCAGCAGTGACTCTGAGGGCTCGGGCAATGAGCAGTTCTTC.

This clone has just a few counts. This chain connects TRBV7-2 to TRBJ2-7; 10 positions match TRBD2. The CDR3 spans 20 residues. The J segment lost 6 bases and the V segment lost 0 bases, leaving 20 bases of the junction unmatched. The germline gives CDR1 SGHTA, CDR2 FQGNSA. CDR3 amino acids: CASSLAPTVSMSGRAGEQYF. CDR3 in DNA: TGTGCCAGCAGCTTAGCCCCTACGGTGTCAATGAGCGGGAGGGCCGGCGAGCAGTACTTC.

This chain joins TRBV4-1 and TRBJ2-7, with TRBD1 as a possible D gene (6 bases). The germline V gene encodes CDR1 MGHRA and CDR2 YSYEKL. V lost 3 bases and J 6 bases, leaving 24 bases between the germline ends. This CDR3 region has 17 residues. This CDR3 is CASSQVQIGQIAAEQYF. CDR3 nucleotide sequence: TGCGCCAGCAGCCAGGTCCAGATCGGACAGATCGCGGCCGAGCAGTACTTC.